Shown below are 25 T cell receptor beta chains from a single sample sequenced in a study of T cell clonality in common variable immunodeficiency. Generated by immunoSEQ multiplex PCR, the TCRdb table keeps only in-frame clones and is missing some. This sample carries tens of thousands of clones and no singletons, and around 1.6% goes to the top ten. The source material was peripheral blood mononuclear cells. The receptor set was obtained from a person aged 18 to 70 in good health.

This clone was picked up many times. The DNA ends 3 residues before the CDR3 does, and the rest of the CDR3 is filled in from the germline J gene. V is TRBV5-1 and J is TRBJ2-2; TRBD1 might be the D (5 bases). Between the trimmed V and J ends, which lost 1 base and 2 bases, there was a span of 9 bases. The CDR3 has 15 amino acids. Per germline, CDR1 SGHRS and CDR2 YFSETQ. Incomplete CDR3 DNA: TGCGCCAGCAGCTTGAGTCAGGGAAACACCGGGGAG. Amino acids: CASSLSQGNTGE. The entire CDR3 reads CASSLSQGNTGELFF.

This clone was found many times. The covered CDR3 bases are TGTGCCAGCAGTGAAAGCCTAGCGGGAGGGCCCGCAGATACG. Encoded protein: CASSESLAGGPADT. Given in full, the CDR3 is CASSESLAGGPADTQYF. V gene TRBV6-1 combines with J gene TRBJ2-3; TRBD2 matches 12 bases. The read ends 3 residues before the CDR3 terminus; that terminus is restored from the germline J gene. With 2 bases clipped from V and 4 bases from J, the junction kept 7 bases outside the gene matches. The germline V gene encodes CDR1 MNHNS and CDR2 SASEGT. The CDR3 spans 17 residues.

This clone was counted many times. The sequenced fragment ends 3 residues before the CDR3 boundary, so the rest is inferred from the germline J gene. The rearrangement links TRBV13 to TRBJ2-2; 11 bases are a match to TRBD1. V was clipped by 8 bases and J by 3 bases; unmatched bases: 5. The CDR3 sequence is 15 residues long. Germline V CDR1 and CDR2: PRHDT, FYEKMQ (reference sequence). The CDR3 bases that were read are TGTGCCAGCGGACAGGGGGCGACGGACACCGGGGAG. Residues: CASGQGATDTGE. The whole CDR3 region reads CASGQGATDTGELFF.

This clone has ten or more counts. From the germline J gene comes the end of the CDR3, since the read stops 3 residues before it. The V gene is TRBV9, the J gene TRBJ2-1, with 10 positions matching TRBD2. The CDR3 has 16 amino acids. Trimming cost V 0 bases and J 3 bases; bases outside gene matches: 3. Germline lookup yields CDR1 SGDLS and CDR2 YYNGEE. The covered CDR3 bases are TGTGCCAGCAGCGTAGGAGGGACTAGCGTCTACAATGAG. Translation: CASSVGGTSVYNE. The CDR3, in full, reads CASSVGGTSVYNEQFF.

A few counts support this clone. The observed sequence ends 3 residues before the CDR3 terminus, with the missing tail filled in from the germline J gene. This rearrangement joins TRBV11-2 to TRBJ2-1; 10 bases agree with TRBD2. The V gene's germline CDR1 is SGHAT and CDR2 FQNNGV. The CDR3 runs 15 residues. With V trimmed by 8 bases and J by 8 bases, 12 bases remained unmatched. This CDR3 reads CASPHCLAGEDEQFF. The part of the CDR3 DNA that was read is TGTGCCAGCCCCCATTGTCTAGCGGGAGAAGATGAG.

This clone was recorded at least ten times. The read gets to within 3 residues of the CDR3 end, and the germline J gene fills in the rest. This rearrangement joins TRBV2 to TRBJ1-2; D unclear. CDR1 SNHLY and CDR2 FYNNEI come from the germline V gene. The CDR3 is 11 amino acids. CDR3 DNA (partial): TGTGCCAGCAGGCTAAGTATCGGC. This sequence encodes CASRLSIG. The full CDR3 protein reads CASRLSIGYTF.

This clone occurred many times. The read stops 3 residues short of the end of the CDR3; the missing end is completed from the germline J gene. The chain employs TRBV12-3 or TRBV12-4 and TRBJ2-3; 9 bases match TRBD2. The CDR3 is 15 residues long. J lost 3 bases, V lost 5 bases, and 6 bases had no gene match. CDR3 DNA, as far as it was read: TGTGCCAGCAGTCACGGGGGACTAGCAACAGATACG. Protein product: CASSHGGLATDT. The whole CDR3 sequence reads CASSHGGLATDTQYF.

This clone was seen many times. The read comes to an end 3 residues before the CDR3 does, leaving the germline J gene to fill in the end. V and J are TRBV30 and TRBJ2-3; D might be TRBD1 (5 bases). The germline V gene has CDR1 GTSNPN and CDR2 SVGIG (reference sequence). V shed 3 bases and J shed 4 bases, with 14 bases lying between them. The CDR3 totals 14 residues. The sequenced CDR3 bases are TGTGCCTGGAGAGGAGCAGGGTCCCCAGATACG. Its protein is CAWRGAGSPDT. The complete CDR3 sequence is CAWRGAGSPDTQYF.

The sample holds many counts of this clone. The read is 3 residues too short to cover the CDR3 end, so that end is filled in from the germline J gene. The chain combines TRBV5-1 with TRBJ2-5; TRBD2 agrees at 13 bases. The trim removed 1 base at V and 1 base at J, leaving 4 bases unmatched. CDR1 and CDR2 (germline): SGHRS, YFSETQ. CDR3 length: 17 residues. This CDR3 reads CASSLFGLAGVQETQYF. The covered CDR3 bases are TGCGCCAGCAGCTTGTTTGGACTAGCGGGAGTCCAAGAGACC.

This clone was counted at least ten times. The read ends 3 residues before the CDR3 terminus; that terminus is restored from the germline J gene. The chain couples TRBV28 to TRBJ2-3; D gene ambiguous. V dropped 4 bases and J dropped 4 bases, with 18 bases sitting between them. Looked up from germline, CDR1 is MDHEN and CDR2 is SYDVKM. The length of the CDR3 is 16 residues. CDR3 sequence reads: CASSSNTLYRADTQYF. Incomplete CDR3 DNA: TGTGCCAGCAGTTCCAACACTCTCTATCGGGCAGATACG. The variable domain in full, completed from reference TRBV28 and TRBJ2-3, reads DVKVTQSSRYLVKRTGEKVFLECVQDMDHENMFWYRQDPGLGLRLIYFSYDVKMKEKGDIPEGYSVSREKKERFSLILESASTNQTSMYLCASSSNTLYRADTQYFGPGTRLTVL.

This clone was recorded at least ten times. The read falls 3 residues short of the CDR3 end, and the missing part is taken from the germline J gene. The chain recombines TRBV2 with TRBJ2-6; D might be TRBD1 (5 bases). V was pared by 10 bases and J by 4 bases, with 20 bases between. CDR1 SNHLY and CDR2 FYNNEI come from the germline V gene. This CDR3 region has 16 residues. The CDR3 region is CANIPQGLVGANVLTF. CDR3 DNA, as far as it was read: TGTGCCAATATACCTCAGGGTTTAGTAGGGGCCAACGTC. Full variable domain (remainder filled in from reference TRBV2 and TRBJ2-6): EPEVTQTPSHQVTQMGQEVILRCVPISNHLYFYWYRQILGQKVEFLVSFYNNEISEKSEIFDDQFSVERPDGSNFTLKIRSTKLEDSAMYFCANIPQGLVGANVLTFGAGSRLTVL.

This clone appeared many times. The CDR3 end falls 3 residues outside the read, so it is completed with the germline J gene. The chain employs TRBV30 and TRBJ2-4; 8 positions match TRBD2. With 3 bases clipped from V and 3 bases from J, the junction kept 10 bases outside the gene matches. The germline gives CDR1 GTSNPN, CDR2 SVGIG (reference sequence). The CDR3 totals 16 residues. Partial CDR3 DNA: TGTGCCTGGAGAGTCGGGACTAGTAGCGTCAAAAACATT. Protein product: CAWRVGTSSVKNI. The CDR3 in full is CAWRVGTSSVKNIQYF.

This clone has ten or more counts. The CDR3 extends 3 residues past the end of the read, so its final part is completed from the germline J gene. V usage is TRBV28 and J usage is TRBJ2-7; a possible D gene is TRBD1 (6 bases). Per the germline V gene, CDR1 is MDHEN and CDR2 is SYDVKM. The CDR3 has 14 residues. V lost 6 bases to trimming and J lost 0 bases, with 12 bases between them. The CDR3 reads CASRRADSSYEQYF. The CDR3 DNA, read in part, is TGTGCCAGCAGGCGGGCGGACAGCTCCTACGAG. The full variable domain, rest sourced from reference TRBV28 and TRBJ2-7, is DVKVTQSSRYLVKRTGEKVFLECVQDMDHENMFWYRQDPGLGLRLIYFSYDVKMKEKGDIPEGYSVSREKKERFSLILESASTNQTSMYLCASRRADSSYEQYFGPGTRLTVT.

This clone was seen many times. The read gets to within 3 residues of the CDR3 end, and the germline J gene fills in the rest. This chain joins TRBV2 and TRBJ2-7, with 7 bases matching TRBD1. Germline-derived CDR1 and CDR2 are SNHLY and FYNNEI. The CDR3 sequence is 14 residues long. J lost 0 bases, V lost 7 bases, and 6 bases had no gene match. The CDR3 loop reads CASTRDRDSYEQYF. The CDR3 bases that were read are TGTGCCAGCACCCGGGACAGAGACTCCTACGAG.

This clone appeared many times. The CDR3 goes on 3 residues after the read ends, and that part is filled in from the germline J gene. J is TRBJ2-5 and V is TRBV10-1, with 8 positions matching TRBD1. V lost 6 bases to trimming and J lost 4 bases; unmatched junction nucleotides: 10. The CDR3 is 15 amino acids. From germline, CDR1 is WNHNN and CDR2 SYGVQD (reference sequence). The CDR3 spells CASRVGDRGRETQYF. The CDR3 DNA, read in part, is TGCGCCAGCAGGGTAGGAGACAGGGGCCGAGAGACC.

This clone showed up many times. The CDR3 end lies 3 residues beyond the end of the read and is filled in from the germline J gene. The rearrangement joins TRBV28 to TRBJ1-1; 9 nucleotides match TRBD1. The germline V gene encodes CDR1 MDHEN and CDR2 SYDVKM. This CDR3 has 15 amino acids. Trimming cost V 9 bases and J 6 bases; bases outside gene matches: 14. The CDR3 sequence: CASYTRDRATPEAFF. The CDR3 bases that were read are TGTGCCAGTTACACCCGGGACAGGGCAACCCCTGAA.

In this sample, this clone turned up many times. The CDR3 is cut off 3 residues early in the read; its end comes from the germline J gene. This chain joins TRBV11-2 and TRBJ2-5; D remains unclear. CDR3 size: 14 residues. The V end lost 4 bases, the J end lost 3 bases, and 12 bases lay between the germline ends. Germline values: CDR1 SGHAT, CDR2 FQNNGV. CDR3 sequence: CASSSSSGKETQYF. The sequenced CDR3 bases are TGTGCCAGCAGCTCCTCGAGTGGCAAAGAGACC.

This clone has just a few counts. The read halts 3 residues ahead of the CDR3 end, with the missing end drawn from the germline J gene. V is TRBV11-2 and J is TRBJ2-5; unclear D gene. The CDR3 is 12 amino acids. V shed 1 base and J shed 5 bases, with 5 bases lying between them. From germline, CDR1 is SGHAT and CDR2 FQNNGV. The sequenced part of the CDR3 DNA is TGTGCCAGCAGCTTAGTCATGGAGACC. Its protein is CASSLVMET. The full CDR3 sequence reads CASSLVMETQYF.

This clone was recorded at least ten times. The sequenced fragment ends 3 residues before the CDR3 boundary, so the rest is inferred from the germline J gene. The chain uses TRBV5-8 and TRBJ2-7, with TRBD2 identical over 8 bases. The junction had 3 bases not matched to a gene; V was cut back by 2 bases and J by 5 bases. The CDR3 has 13 residues. Germline CDR1 reads SGHTS; CDR2 reads YDEGEE. The CDR3 protein is CASSFQAGDEQYF. Partial CDR3 DNA: TGTGCCAGCAGCTTTCAAGCGGGAGACGAG. The whole variable domain, filled in from reference TRBV5-8 and TRBJ2-7, reads EAGVTQSPTHLIKTRGQQATLRCSPISGHTSVYWYQQALGLGLQFLLWYDEGEERNRGNFPPRFSGRQFPNYSSELNVNALELEDSALYLCASSFQAGDEQYFGPGTRLTVT.

In this sample, this clone turned up a few times. The read ends 3 residues early relative to the CDR3; the germline J gene fills the gap. The V call is TRBV19, the J call TRBJ1-2, with 8 bases fitting TRBD1. There are 14 residues in the CDR3. Unmatched junction bases numbered 6, after V lost 6 bases and J lost 3 bases. Germline V lookup: CDR1 LNHDA, CDR2 SQIVND (reference sequence). Partial CDR3 DNA: TGTGCCAGTAGCCCTCGGACAGGGCACTATGGC. Translation gives CASSPRTGHYG. The whole CDR3 sequence reads CASSPRTGHYGYTF.

In its sample, this clone was seen many times. The read ends 3 residues shy of where the CDR3 ends; the end is completed using the germline J gene. This chain uses TRBV30 with TRBJ1-2; D might be TRBD1 (5 bases). The CDR3 has 12 residues. V lost 4 bases and J lost 3, with 9 bases in between. Germline values: CDR1 GTSNPN, CDR2 SVGIG (reference sequence). CDR3: CAWTGDDYGYTF. Incomplete CDR3 DNA: TGTGCCTGGACGGGGGACGACTATGGC.

This clone was detected ten times or more. This chain's CDR3 is CASSRAVTGELFF. CDR3 DNA, as far as it was read: TGTGCCAGTAGCAGGGCCGTCACCGGGGAG. V and J are TRBV19 and TRBJ2-2; D perhaps matches TRBD1 (5 bases). The CDR3 end lies 3 residues beyond the end of the read and is filled in from the germline J gene. Trimming took 6 bases from V and 4 from J, leaving 9 bases between them. The CDR3 is 13 residues long. The V gene's germline CDR1 is LNHDA and CDR2 SQIVND (reference sequence).

This clone was counted ten times or more. The CDR3 goes on 3 residues after the read ends, and that part is filled in from the germline J gene. The chain recombines TRBV5-5 with TRBJ1-1; a possible D gene is TRBD1 (5 bases). Germline CDR1 is SGHKS and CDR2 is YYEKEE (reference sequence). Trimming removed 3 bases from V and 0 bases from J, with 9 bases in between. The CDR3 runs to 14 residues. CDR3 DNA (partial): TGTGCCAGCAGCTCGACAGCCATGAACACTGAA. Translated: CASSSTAMNTE. In full, the CDR3 reads CASSSTAMNTEAFF.

Comment on this clone: The junction does not match germline at one end; this may be a read error. The CDR3 end lies 3 residues beyond the end of the read and is filled in from the germline J gene. This chain links TRBV7-2 with TRBJ2-2; TRBD2 might be the D (6 bases). Germline V gene lookup returns CDR1 SGHTA and CDR2 FQGNSA. The CDR3 is 13 amino acids. Partial CDR3 DNA: TGTGCCAGCAGCTTCTTGAACTCCGGGGGG. It codes for CASSFLNSGG. The whole CDR3 protein is CASSFLNSGGLFF.

This clone was counted at least ten times. The read falls 3 residues short of the CDR3 end, and the missing part is taken from the germline J gene. The chain carries TRBV2 and TRBJ1-5; 7 nucleotides agree with TRBD1. Germline V gives CDR1 SNHLY, CDR2 FYNNEI. CDR3 length: 13 amino acids. V was pared by 6 bases and J by 6 bases, with 5 bases of the junction left unmatched. The CDR3 region is CASSGTDIQPQHF. CDR3 DNA (partial): TGTGCCAGCAGCGGGACAGACATTCAGCCC.